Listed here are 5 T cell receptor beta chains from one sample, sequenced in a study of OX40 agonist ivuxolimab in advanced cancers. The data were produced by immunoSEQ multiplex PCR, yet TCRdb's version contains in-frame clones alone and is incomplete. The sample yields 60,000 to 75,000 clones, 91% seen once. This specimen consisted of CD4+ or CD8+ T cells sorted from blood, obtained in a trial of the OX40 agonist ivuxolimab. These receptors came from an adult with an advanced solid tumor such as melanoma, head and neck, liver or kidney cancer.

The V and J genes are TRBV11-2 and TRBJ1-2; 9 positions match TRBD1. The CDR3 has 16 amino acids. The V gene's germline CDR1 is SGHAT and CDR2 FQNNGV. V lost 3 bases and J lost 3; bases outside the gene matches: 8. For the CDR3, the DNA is TGTGCCAGCAGCTTCGACACAACAGGGGGCGACTATGGCTACACCTTC. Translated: CASSFDTTGGDYGYTF.

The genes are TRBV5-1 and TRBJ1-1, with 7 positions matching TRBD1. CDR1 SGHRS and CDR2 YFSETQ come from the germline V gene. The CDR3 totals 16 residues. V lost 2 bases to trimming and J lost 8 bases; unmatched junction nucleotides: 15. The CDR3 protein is CASSLERQGVSEEAFF. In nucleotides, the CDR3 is TGCGCCAGCAGCTTAGAAAGACAGGGTGTGTCGGAAGAAGCTTTCTTT.

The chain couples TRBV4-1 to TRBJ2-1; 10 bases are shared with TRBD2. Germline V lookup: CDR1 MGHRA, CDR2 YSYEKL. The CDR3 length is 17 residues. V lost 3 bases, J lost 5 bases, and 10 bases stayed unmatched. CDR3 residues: CASSHLLTSGDHNEQFF. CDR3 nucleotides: TGCGCCAGCAGCCACCTCTTAACTAGCGGGGACCACAATGAGCAGTTCTTC.

DNA for the CDR3: TGTGCCAGCAGCTTAGGATTTGTAGCGGGGGGTCATGAGCAGTTCTTC. This translates into CASSLGFVAGGHEQFF. V gene TRBV7-2 combines with J gene TRBJ2-1; 10 nucleotides line up with TRBD2. Germline CDR1 is SGHTA and CDR2 is FQGNSA. The CDR3 runs 16 residues. Unmatched junction bases numbered 8, after V lost 1 base and J lost 8 bases.

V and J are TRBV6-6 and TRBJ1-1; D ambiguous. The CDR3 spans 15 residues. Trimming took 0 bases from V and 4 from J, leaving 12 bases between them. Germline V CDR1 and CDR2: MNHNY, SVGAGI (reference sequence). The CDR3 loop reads CASSYSRSGSTEAFF. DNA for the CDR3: TGTGCCAGCAGTTACTCTAGGTCGGGATCCACTGAAGCTTTCTTT.